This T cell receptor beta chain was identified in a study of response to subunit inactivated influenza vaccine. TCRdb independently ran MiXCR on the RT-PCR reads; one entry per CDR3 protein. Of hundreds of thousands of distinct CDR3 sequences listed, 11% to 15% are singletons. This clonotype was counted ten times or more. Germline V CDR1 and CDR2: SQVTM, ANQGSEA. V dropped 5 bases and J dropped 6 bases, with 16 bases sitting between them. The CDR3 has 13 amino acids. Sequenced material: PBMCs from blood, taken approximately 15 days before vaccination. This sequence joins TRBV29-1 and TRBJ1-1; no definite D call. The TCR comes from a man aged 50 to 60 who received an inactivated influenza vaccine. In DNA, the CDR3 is TGCAGCGTTCTCTGGGGAGGGCGCCCTGAAGCTTTCTTT. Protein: CSVLWGGRPEAFF.